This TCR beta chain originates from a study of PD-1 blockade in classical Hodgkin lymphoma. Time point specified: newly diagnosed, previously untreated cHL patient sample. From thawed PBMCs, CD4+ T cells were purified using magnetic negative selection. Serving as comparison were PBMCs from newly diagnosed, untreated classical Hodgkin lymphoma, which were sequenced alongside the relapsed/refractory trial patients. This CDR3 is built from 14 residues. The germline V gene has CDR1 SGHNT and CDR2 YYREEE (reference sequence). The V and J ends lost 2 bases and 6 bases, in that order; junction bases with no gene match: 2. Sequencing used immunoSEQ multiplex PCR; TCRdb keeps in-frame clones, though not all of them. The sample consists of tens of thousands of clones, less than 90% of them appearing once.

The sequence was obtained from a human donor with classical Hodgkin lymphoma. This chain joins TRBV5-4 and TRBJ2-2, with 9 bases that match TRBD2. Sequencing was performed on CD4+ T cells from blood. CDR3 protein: CASSFKREAGELFF. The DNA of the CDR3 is TGTGCCAGCAGCTTTAAGCGGGAGGCCGGGGAGCTGTTTTTT.